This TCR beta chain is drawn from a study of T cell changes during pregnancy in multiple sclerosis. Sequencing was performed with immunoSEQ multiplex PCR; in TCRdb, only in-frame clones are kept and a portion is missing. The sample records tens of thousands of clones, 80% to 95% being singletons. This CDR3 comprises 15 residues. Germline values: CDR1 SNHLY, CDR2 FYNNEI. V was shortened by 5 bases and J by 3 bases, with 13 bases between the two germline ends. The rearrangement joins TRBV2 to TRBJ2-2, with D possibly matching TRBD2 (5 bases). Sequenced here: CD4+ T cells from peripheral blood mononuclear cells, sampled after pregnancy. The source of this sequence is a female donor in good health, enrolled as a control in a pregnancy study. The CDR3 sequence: CASSKVGADTGELFF. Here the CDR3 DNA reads TGTGCCAGCAGTAAGGTGGGAGCGGACACCGGGGAGCTGTTTTTT.